This T cell receptor beta chain was documented in a study of PD-1 blockade in classical Hodgkin lymphoma. Study-wide findings and caveats: CD4+ TCR diversity, unlike CD8+, rose significantly by C4D1.

Sequencing used immunoSEQ multiplex PCR; TCRdb keeps in-frame clones, though not all of them. The sample comprises 49,000 or so clones, around three quarters of which are singletons, and about 20% rests with the top ten. A word on this clone: Its antigen is currently unknown.

Every single patient, without exception, relapsed after autologous stem cell transplantation, and brentuximab vedotin exposure varied. This clonotype was obtained from a human donor with classical Hodgkin lymphoma. This sample comprised peripheral blood mononuclear cells (PBMCs), obtained before the second cycle of nivolumab.

The CDR3 DNA reads TGCGCCAGCAGCTGGGGACTAGCGGCTTCCTACAATGAGCAGTTCTTC. It yields the protein CASSWGLAASYNEQFF. The chain is built from TRBV5-1 and TRBJ2-1; 11 positions match TRBD2. CDR1 is SGHRS and CDR2 is YFSETQ in the germline V gene. This CDR3 has 16 amino acids. Trimming at V came to 3 bases and at J to 1 base, leaving 3 bases not matched to a gene.